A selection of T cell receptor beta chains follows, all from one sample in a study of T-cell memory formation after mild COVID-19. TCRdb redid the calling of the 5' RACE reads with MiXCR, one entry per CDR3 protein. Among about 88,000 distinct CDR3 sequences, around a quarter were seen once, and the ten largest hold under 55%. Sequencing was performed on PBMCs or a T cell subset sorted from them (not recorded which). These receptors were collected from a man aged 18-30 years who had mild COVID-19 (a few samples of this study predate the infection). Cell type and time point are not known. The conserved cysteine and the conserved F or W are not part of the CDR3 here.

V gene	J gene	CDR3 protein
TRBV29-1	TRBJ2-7	SVEGGPGEQY
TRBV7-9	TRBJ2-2	ASRGENTGELF
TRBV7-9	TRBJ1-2	ASSPARDRAANYGYT
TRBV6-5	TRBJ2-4	ASRPIGQGTKNIQY
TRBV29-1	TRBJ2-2	SGGRSNTGELF
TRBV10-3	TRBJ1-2	AISESMGGGYT
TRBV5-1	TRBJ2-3	ASSLEGQSADTQY
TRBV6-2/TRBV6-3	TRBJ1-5	ASSLTGSGYQPQH
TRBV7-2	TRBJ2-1	ASSSPYNEQF
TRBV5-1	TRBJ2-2	ASWVGLAANTGELF
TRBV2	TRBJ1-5	ASSEGGGFDQPQH
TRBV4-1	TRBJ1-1	ASSQVLANTEAF
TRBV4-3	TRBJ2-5	ASSQDTVESGGQETQY
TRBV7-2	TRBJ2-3	ASSLITLDTQY
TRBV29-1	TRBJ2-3	SARTSGGDLPTYTQY
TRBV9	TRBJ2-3	ASSASFPGGTDTQY
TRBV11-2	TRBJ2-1	ASSLGGVPNEQF
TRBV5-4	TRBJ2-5	ASSFLGRWAETQY
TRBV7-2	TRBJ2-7	ASSLIQGLAREQY
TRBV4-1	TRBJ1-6	ASSQEADSSYNSPLH
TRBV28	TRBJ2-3	ASTFHPGQGITDTQY
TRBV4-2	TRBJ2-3	ASSQEGSPDTQY
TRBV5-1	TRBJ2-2	ASSTLTQGAYTGELF
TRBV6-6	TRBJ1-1	ASSRLSGDTEAF
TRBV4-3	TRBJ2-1	ASSLGLESNEQF
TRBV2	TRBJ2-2	AGREEGTVNTGELF
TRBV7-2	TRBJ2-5	ASSFAGALRETQY
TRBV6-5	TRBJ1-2	ASSHEAGFYGYT
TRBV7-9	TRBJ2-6	ASSEVSSGANVLT
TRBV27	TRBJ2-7	ASSHRGSGNEQY
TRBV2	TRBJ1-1	ASDREGHTEAF
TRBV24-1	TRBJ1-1	ASTTENMNTEAF
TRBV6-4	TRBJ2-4	ASSDPEIGVALAKNSQY
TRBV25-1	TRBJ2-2	ASLTWGTGELF
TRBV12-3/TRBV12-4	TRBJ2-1	ASSPRGRGHSNEQF
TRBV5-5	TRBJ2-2	ASSILAGGPRELF
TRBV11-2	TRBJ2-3	ASSRGTSGGTDTQY
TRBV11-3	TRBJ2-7	ASSLGTGPSYEQY
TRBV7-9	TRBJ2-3	ASSSIGLAGGTDTQY
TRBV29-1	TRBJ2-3	SDTSGVGYGDTQY